This record concerns one TCR beta chain sequence. The antigen remains undetermined. This CDR3 contains 17 residues. Trimming took 1 base from V and 4 from J, leaving 16 bases between them. The germline CDR1 and CDR2 sequences are MGHRA and YSYEKL. 13 Jbeta primers and 60 Vbeta primers were used for the PCR. Assay: immunoSEQ multiplex PCR; the TCRdb copy retains only in-frame clones and omits some. The sample contains 150,000 to 200,000 clones, roughly four fifths of which appear only once. The data were obtained in a study of cytomegalovirus exposure and HLA in healthy donors. Study-wide context: From donors who were HLA-typed, an early data release held about 89 million unique TCRs. Overall study results and limits: The study reported that TCR beta sequences accurately predicted HLA-A and HLA-B alleles in most subjects.

The TCR sequence derives from a man aged 30 to 45 in good health and CMV-seronegative. This rearrangement joins TRBV4-1 to TRBJ2-2, with D possibly being TRBD2 (5 bases). Sequencing used PBMCs. CDR3 DNA: TGCGCCAGCAGCCAAGCCCAGGAACTAGGACGCACCGGGGAGCTGTTTTTT. This codes for CASSQAQELGRTGELFF.